This T cell receptor beta chain comes out of a study of shared clonotypes between healthy human individuals. Study results and caveats: Only blood was sampled, and tissue TCR repertoires likely differ from blood ones. Naive CD4 clonotypes overlapped across several donors at roughly 5%. Sequencing depth was expected to influence donor clonotype sharing.

This table comes from immunoSEQ multiplex PCR, and its TCRdb copy is limited to in-frame clones, with some not included. This table holds around 690,000 clones, less than 95% found once. On this clone: Its cognate antigen is unknown.

What was sequenced was memory CD8+ T cells from PBMCs. This sample's subset: CD45RO+ cells pooled with CCR7-negative TemRA cells. The source is a man aged 18 to 35 in good health. Some clones in this sample may be carry-over from other donors' samples.

CDR3 protein: CASKVKGRGRCEQYF. In nucleotides, the CDR3 is TGTGCCAGCAAAGTAAAGGGTCGAGGAAGGTGCGAGCAGTACTTC. The chain employs TRBV7-9 and TRBJ2-7; D unclear. Germline CDR1 reads SEHNR; CDR2 reads FQNEAQ (reference sequence). The CDR3 has 15 residues. Trimming pared 7 bases from V and 6 bases from J, leaving 22 bases between.